Each of the 5 T cell receptor beta chains below was sequenced from the same sample in a study of shared clonotypes between healthy human individuals. The naive CD8 fraction comprised CD45RO-negative cells positively selected for CCR7 and excluded terminally differentiated effector memory CD45RA+ cells. Using immunoSEQ multiplex PCR, the repertoire was profiled, and TCRdb retains in-frame clones only, with some absent. In the table there are about 2.2 million clones, 93% of which are singletons. The sequenced sample consisted of naive CD8+ T cells from PBMCs. The receptor source for this set is a man aged 18 to 30 in good health. Some clones in this sample may be carry-over from other donors' samples.

Comment on this clone: The sample carries other DNA sequences with the same CDR3. The chain recombines TRBV9 with TRBJ2-7; 8 bases line up with TRBD2. The junction had 5 bases not matched to a gene; V was cut back by 4 bases and J by 2 bases. The CDR3 totals 14 residues. Germline lookup yields CDR1 SGDLS and CDR2 YYNGEE. In DNA form, the CDR3 reads TGTGCCAGCAGCCCGGGAGGGGGAACCTACGAGCAGTACTTC. It codes for CASSPGGGTYEQYF.

This chain joins TRBV25-1 and TRBJ1-2; D is uncertain. The CDR3 extends over 14 amino acids. V dropped 4 bases and J dropped 5 bases, with 14 bases sitting between them. Germline-derived CDR1 and CDR2 are MGHDK and SYGVNS. CDR3 sequence (DNA): TGTGCCAGCAGTGCGACGCCCGAAGGATATGGCTACACCTTC. Translation gives CASSATPEGYGYTF.

V gene TRBV6-1 combines with J gene TRBJ2-7, with TRBD2 identical over 9 bases. The CDR3 has 15 amino acids. Trimming at V came to 7 bases and at J to 2 bases, leaving 9 bases not matched to a gene. The germline V gene has CDR1 MNHNS and CDR2 SASEGT. The CDR3 DNA sequence: TGTGCCAGCAATGGGATAGCGGGAGCGACCTACGAGCAGTACTTC. Its protein is CASNGIAGATYEQYF.

The gene calls are TRBV19 and TRBJ2-1; TRBD2 matches at 12 bases. The CDR3 consists of 16 residues. J lost 5 bases, V lost 2 bases, and 4 bases had no gene match. Per the germline V gene, CDR1 is LNHDA and CDR2 is SQIVND (reference sequence). Here the CDR3 reads CASSILAGGPNNEQFF. CDR3 DNA sequence: TGTGCCAGTAGTATACTAGCGGGAGGGCCGAACAATGAGCAGTTCTTC.

Notes on this clone: This sample also contains other DNA sequences that code for the same CDR3. The gene calls are TRBV27 and TRBJ2-7; no firm D call. Germline CDR1 MNHEY, CDR2 SMNVEV (reference sequence). The CDR3 sequence is 13 residues long. V was clipped by 2 bases and J by 6 bases, with 11 bases between them. The CDR3 region is CASSLGPLSEQYF. Written as DNA, the CDR3 is TGTGCCAGCAGTTTAGGACCCCTGAGCGAGCAGTACTTC.